The T cell receptor beta chain under discussion was sequenced for a study of radiation and T cells in renal cell carcinoma. Findings and limits, study-wide: Pretreatment tumor biopsies were lacking, so baseline clonotypes are unknown. In blood, top tumor clones expanded by 2 weeks, shrinking by 4.

Time point here: blood 4 weeks post-SBRT, at nephrectomy. Treatment in this sample: 15 Gy SBRT to primary tumor, nephrectomy 4 weeks later. Produced via immunoSEQ multiplex PCR; TCRdb's table is partial and in-frame only. The table has 50,000 to 65,000 clones, roughly 80% seen once. CDR3 length: 18 amino acids. This clone was seen a few times. What it recognizes is unknown. The TCR originated in a man in his sixties with renal cell carcinoma. The rearrangement uses TRBV21-1 and TRBJ2-1; TRBD2 reflects the table's D call only, with no check against the DNA. TRBV21-1 represents a pseudogene. The specimen comprised blood, sampled from a patient whose treatment included radiotherapy and nephrectomy. In nucleotides, the CDR3 is TGTGCCAGCAGCACACCGGGACTAGCGGAAACCTCCTACAATGAGCAGTTCTTC. Protein sequence: CASSTPGLAETSYNEQFF.